The next 19 T cell receptor beta chains were all read from a single sample in a study of STAT5B mutations in CD4+ large granular lymphocyte leukemia. Only in-frame clones appear in the TCRdb table, and some are missing; sequencing was by immunoSEQ multiplex PCR. This table holds about 36,000 clones, 65% to 80% found once. Sequenced material: CD4+ T cells from blood buffy coats. These receptors were taken from a human donor in good health.

The chain employs TRBV19 and TRBJ2-7; maybe TRBD2 (5 bases). Trimming pared 10 bases from V and 2 bases from J, leaving 18 bases between. The CDR3 covers 14 residues. The germline gives CDR1 LNHDA, CDR2 SQIVND (reference sequence). The CDR3 region is CATSSAGDTYEQYF. Written as DNA, the CDR3 is TGTGCCACCAGTAGCGCAGGCGATACCTACGAGCAGTACTTC.

The chain recombines TRBV11-2 with TRBJ1-1; D perhaps matches TRBD1 (6 bases). The CDR3 is 17 residues long. The V gene's germline CDR1 is SGHAT and CDR2 FQNNGV. V gave up 5 bases and J gave up 1 base, with 20 bases separating them. The chain's CDR3 is CASSQSGPGHKNTEAFF. The CDR3 nucleotides read TGTGCCAGCAGCCAAAGTGGCCCGGGACATAAGAACACTGAAGCTTTCTTT.

V and J are TRBV30 and TRBJ1-1, with 8 bases that match TRBD1. Germline CDR1 is GTSNPN and CDR2 is SVGIG (reference sequence). After removal of 3 bases from V and 5 bases from J, the junction contained 2 bases not matched to a gene. The CDR3 sequence is 12 residues long. For the CDR3, the DNA is TGTGCCTGGAGACAGGGGGAGACTGAAGCTTTCTTT. This gives the protein CAWRQGETEAFF.

As regards this clone: Other DNA sequences in the sample encode the same CDR3. In DNA, the CDR3 is TGTGCCAGCAGTTTACCCCAGGAGCAAAGGTCCTATGGCTACACCTTC. This encodes CASSLPQEQRSYGYTF. This chain uses TRBV25-1 with TRBJ1-2, with unresolved D. Trimming stripped 5 bases from V and 4 bases from J, with 20 bases between. Germline CDR1 reads MGHDK; CDR2 reads SYGVNS. CDR3 size: 16 residues.

The CDR3 loop is CASSPTGDTQYF. In nucleotides, the CDR3 is TGTGCCAGCTCACCAACAGGGGATACGCAGTATTTT. The rearrangement uses TRBV18 and TRBJ2-3; possibly TRBD1 for D (6 bases). This CDR3 has 12 amino acids. Trimming removed 2 bases at V and 6 bases at J, with 6 bases between. The germline V gene encodes CDR1 KGHSH and CDR2 LQKENI.

The chain has TRBV19 and TRBJ2-7; 7 bases line up with TRBD1. This CDR3 contains 15 residues. Trimming at V came to 5 bases and at J to 2 bases, leaving 9 bases not matched to a gene. Germline CDR1 reads LNHDA; CDR2 reads SQIVND (reference sequence). The CDR3 DNA is TGTGCCAGTAGTCCCTTAGGCAGGGGGACCTACGAGCAGTACTTC. This sequence encodes CASSPLGRGTYEQYF.

The gene calls are TRBV15 and TRBJ2-7; the D is unclear. Germline V lookup: CDR1 LNHNV, CDR2 YYDKDF (reference sequence). The CDR3 totals 15 residues. Trimming took off 1 base at V and 0 bases at J, with 10 bases between the two ends. CDR3 sequence: CATSRVGSSSYEQYF. DNA of the CDR3: TGTGCCACCAGCAGAGTTGGTTCCAGCTCCTACGAGCAGTACTTC.

The V call is TRBV7-9, the J call TRBJ1-1, with D uncertain. The CDR3 spans 14 residues. Trimming stripped 2 bases from V and 5 bases from J, with 12 bases between. Germline assignment: CDR1 SEHNR and CDR2 FQNEAQ (reference sequence). CDR3 in amino acids: CASSLIARATEAFF. DNA of the CDR3: TGTGCCAGCAGCTTAATAGCCCGCGCTACTGAAGCTTTCTTT.

The chain employs TRBV29-1 and TRBJ2-7; D is perhaps TRBD1 or TRBD2 (6 bases each). This CDR3 spans 14 amino acids. Per the germline V gene, CDR1 is SQVTM and CDR2 is ANQGSEA. V lost 5 bases, J lost 3 bases, and 17 bases lay in between. The CDR3 loop reads CSVRAGGDNYEQYF. The CDR3 DNA is TGCAGCGTTCGGGCCGGGGGCGACAACTACGAGCAGTACTTC.

The chain carries TRBV19 and TRBJ2-7; TRBD1 matches at 7 bases. V lost 4 bases to trimming and J lost 1 base; unmatched junction nucleotides: 4. Germline values: CDR1 LNHDA, CDR2 SQIVND (reference sequence). This CDR3 has 14 amino acids. The chain's CDR3 is CASSTLTGSYEQYF. The CDR3 nucleotides are TGTGCCAGTAGTACCCTGACAGGGTCCTACGAGCAGTACTTC.

This clone has a handful of counts. CDR3 DNA: TGTGCCAGCACCTCAACAGGGGCTCCCCCTCGCTACACCTTC. It encodes CASTSTGAPPRYTF. The chain is built from TRBV25-1 and TRBJ1-2; 7 bases fit TRBD1. The CDR3 is 14 residues long. V trimming: 7 bases; J trimming: 9 bases; junction bases outside the gene matches: 14. Per germline, CDR1 MGHDK and CDR2 SYGVNS.

This clone was recorded only once. V and J are TRBV10-3 and TRBJ2-5; the D gene could be TRBD1 or TRBD2 (6 bases each). CDR1 ENHRY and CDR2 SYGVKD come from the germline V gene. The V end lost 7 bases, the J end lost 5 bases, and 14 bases lay between the germline ends. This CDR3 is 13 amino acids long. CDR3 sequence (DNA): TGTGCCATCAAGAGGGGGGTGGAGGAGACCCAGTACTTC. Protein: CAIKRGVEETQYF.

The chain carries TRBV6-1 and TRBJ1-6; tentatively, D is TRBD1 (5 bases). Trimming cost V 6 bases and J 4 bases, with 7 bases left between them. CDR3 length equals 13 residues. CDR1 MNHNS and CDR2 SASEGT come from the germline V gene. The CDR3 nucleotides are TGTGCCAGCAGGACAGAGTATAATTCACCCCTCCACTTT. This translates into CASRTEYNSPLHF.

This clone was counted a few times. This sequence joins TRBV30 and TRBJ1-5, with a weak D call TRBD1 (5 bases). Germline CDR1 is GTSNPN and CDR2 is SVGIG (reference sequence). The CDR3 runs 13 residues. The germline V and J ends were trimmed by 3 bases and 0 bases, with 6 bases remaining between them. The CDR3 reads CAWRQDSNQPQHF. In DNA form, the CDR3 reads TGTGCCTGGAGACAGGATAGCAATCAGCCCCAGCATTTT.

The V gene is TRBV6-1, the J gene TRBJ1-5, with 7 bases identical to TRBD1. This CDR3 has 14 residues. With 6 bases clipped from V and 5 bases from J, the junction kept 7 bases outside the gene matches. Germline-derived CDR1 and CDR2 are MNHNS and SASEGT. The CDR3, as DNA: TGTGCCAGCAGCCGACAGGGTCTGGATCAGCCCCAGCATTTT. Encoded protein: CASSRQGLDQPQHF.

The chain links TRBV6-1 to TRBJ1-5, with 8 bases matching TRBD1. Germline V gives CDR1 MNHNS, CDR2 SASEGT. This CDR3 spans 15 amino acids. After removal of 1 base from V and 8 bases from J, the junction contained 7 bases not matched to a gene. CDR3 in amino acids: CASSEETGGNEPQHF. The DNA of the CDR3 is TGTGCCAGCAGTGAAGAAACAGGGGGGAATGAGCCCCAGCATTTT.

The chain recombines TRBV19 with TRBJ2-3; maybe TRBD2 (5 bases). This CDR3 is built from 13 residues. Per the germline V gene, CDR1 is LNHDA and CDR2 is SQIVND (reference sequence). V was cut by 4 bases and J by 5 bases, with 10 bases left in between. The CDR3 loop is CASSSLEGDTQYF. The CDR3 DNA follows: TGTGCCAGTAGTAGCCTAGAGGGAGATACGCAGTATTTT.

This chain joins TRBV7-2 and TRBJ1-6, with 9 bases matching TRBD1. V dropped 0 bases and J dropped 12; count of bases not matched to a gene: 6. The CDR3 runs to 15 residues. Germline loops: CDR1 SGHTA, CDR2 FQGNSA. CDR3 in DNA: TGTGCCAGCAGCTTAGCGCAGGGACAGGGATTACCCCTCCACTTT. Amino acids: CASSLAQGQGLPLHF.

The gene calls are TRBV15 and TRBJ1-1; the D gene is possibly TRBD1 (5 bases). CDR3 length equals 12 residues. V lost 0 bases to trimming and J lost 10 bases, with 9 bases between them. Germline CDR1 is LNHNV and CDR2 is YYDKDF (reference sequence). The CDR3 bases are TGTGCCACCAGCAGAGAGGGGACGTCAGCTTTCTTT. It yields the protein CATSREGTSAFF. Variable domain in full (rest from reference TRBV15 and TRBJ1-1): DAMVIQNPRYQVTQFGKPVTLSCSQTLNHNVMYWYQQKSSQAPKLLFHYYDKDFNNEADTPDNFQSRRPNTSFCFLDIRSPGLGDTAMYLCATSREGTSAFFGQGTRLTVV.